Listed below are T cell receptor beta chains from one sample, sequenced in a study of blood T cell repertoires in COVID-19. The repertoire was sequenced with immunoSEQ multiplex PCR; TCRdb's copy has only in-frame clones and lacks some. There are around 280,000 clones in the sample; over 85% occur only once, and around 10% lies in the top ten. Sequenced material: peripheral blood. These TCRs come from a woman in her 30s with COVID-19, enrolled during active disease. CDR3s include the opening cysteine and the closing phenylalanine or tryptophan. The D gene is left open where the match is weak. Only part of the rows carry a size: once, few, many, or a class if the clone is expanded.

j_call clone_size d_call v_call cdr3_aa cdr3_nt
TRBJ2-7 - TRBD1 TRBV2 CASNGQEDEQYF TGTGCCAGCAATGGACAGGAGGACGAGCAGTACTTC
TRBJ2-2 - - TRBV5-1 CASSQGAGELFF TGCGCCAGCTCCCAAGGGGCTGGGGAGCTGTTTTTT
TRBJ1-2 - TRBD1 TRBV3-1/TRBV3-2 CASSPQGAGSGYTF TGTGCCAGCAGCCCACAGGGGGCTGGTAGTGGCTACACCTTC
TRBJ2-7 - - TRBV30 CAWSVTPRGVYEQYF TGTGCCTGGAGTGTTACTCCCAGGGGTGTTTACGAGCAGTACTTC
TRBJ1-1 - TRBD1 TRBV19 CASRVATGRLNTEAFF TGTGCCAGTAGAGTAGCGACAGGGAGACTGAACACTGAAGCTTTCTTT
TRBJ1-2 - - TRBV5-6 CASSLAGTSYGYTF TGTGCCAGCAGCTTGGCCGGGACATCTTATGGCTACACCTTC
TRBJ1-2 - - TRBV19 CASTPRGSNYGYTF TGTGCCAGTACCCCAAGGGGGAGTAACTATGGCTACACCTTC
TRBJ1-6 once - TRBV27 CASSPGGGDYNSPLHF TGTGCCAGCAGTCCTGGTGGGGGGGACTATAATTCACCCCTCCACTTT
TRBJ2-5 - TRBD1 TRBV7-9 CASSETGGSVETQYF TGTGCCAGCAGCGAGACAGGGGGTTCTGTTGAGACCCAGTACTTC
TRBJ1-2 - - TRBV19 CASSRGSTGYTF TGTGCCAGTAGTAGGGGCTCCACCGGCTACACCTTC
TRBJ1-6 - - TRBV27 CASSRSHPDSYNSPLHF TGTGCCAGCAGCCGTAGCCATCCAGACTCCTATAATTCACCCCTCCACTTT
TRBJ1-3 once TRBD1 TRBV19 CASSTTGGAGNTIYF TGTGCCAGTAGTACGACAGGGGGAGCTGGAAACACCATATATTTT
TRBJ1-3 - - TRBV4-1 CASKVEPGSGNTIYF TGCGCCAGCAAGGTGGAGCCTGGCTCTGGAAACACCATATATTTT
TRBJ2-7 - TRBD1 TRBV10-2 CASSEMGQPRGEQYF TGCGCCAGCAGTGAGATGGGACAGCCGAGAGGAGAGCAGTACTTC
TRBJ2-7 - TRBD2 TRBV29-1 CSVKGRGEQYF TGCAGCGTTAAAGGGAGGGGCGAGCAGTACTTC
TRBJ2-2 - - TRBV11-3 CASSLGQSNTGELFF TGTGCCAGCAGCTTAGGACAGAGTAACACCGGGGAGCTGTTTTTT
TRBJ2-3 - TRBD2 TRBV7-9 CASSRGLAGIADTQYF TGTGCCAGCAGTCGAGGACTAGCGGGGATTGCAGATACGCAGTATTTT
TRBJ2-3 - - TRBV6-1 CASSEAYGNTQYF TGTGCCAGCAGTGAAGCTTACGGGAATACGCAGTATTTT
TRBJ1-4 - TRBD1 TRBV6-6 CASSYPGQGREKLFF TGTGCCAGCAGTTACCCGGGACAGGGAAGAGAAAAACTGTTTTTT
TRBJ1-2 few TRBD1 TRBV10-1 CASIGDRGNYGYTF TGCGCCAGCATTGGGGACAGGGGAAACTATGGCTACACCTTC
TRBJ1-5 - TRBD1 TRBV19 CASSVGTGHSNQPQHF TGTGCCAGTAGTGTCGGGACAGGGCATAGCAATCAGCCCCAGCATTTT
TRBJ2-4 - - TRBV23-1 CASSQPQTGRRTKNIQYF TGCGCCAGCAGTCAACCCCAAACAGGGCGTCGGACCAAAAACATTCAGTACTTC
TRBJ2-3 - - TRBV7-2 CASSLAASALPSTDTQYF TGTGCCAGCAGCTTAGCGGCTAGCGCACTACCTAGCACAGATACGCAGTATTTT
TRBJ1-2 few - TRBV23-1 CASSQSRRSYGYTF TGCGCCAGCAGTCAATCACGCAGATCCTATGGCTACACCTTC
TRBJ1-4 - TRBD1 TRBV4-1 CASSPRTGNEKLFF TGCGCCAGCAGCCCGAGGACAGGGAATGAAAAACTGTTTTTT
TRBJ1-1 - - TRBV5-1 CASSLVWATDTEAFF TGCGCCAGCAGCTTGGTGTGGGCCACAGACACTGAAGCTTTCTTT
TRBJ2-1 - - TRBV24-1 CATSDLQGYNEQFF TGTGCCACCAGTGATCTTCAGGGCTACAATGAGCAGTTCTTC
TRBJ1-1 - - TRBV3-1/TRBV3-2 CASSPTHVNTEAFF TGTGCCAGCAGCCCTACGCACGTCAACACTGAAGCTTTCTTT
TRBJ1-2 - TRBD1 TRBV3-1/TRBV3-2 CASSQQGASGYTF TGTGCCAGCAGTCAACAGGGGGCTAGTGGCTACACCTTC
TRBJ2-4 - - TRBV27 CASSFLGLSPSGKNIQYF TGTGCCAGCAGTTTTCTGGGACTTTCCCCTTCGGGCAAAAACATTCAGTACTTC
TRBJ2-3 - TRBD2 TRBV6-5 CASSLSGGHNTDTQYF TGTGCCAGCAGTTTAAGCGGGGGCCATAACACAGATACGCAGTATTTT